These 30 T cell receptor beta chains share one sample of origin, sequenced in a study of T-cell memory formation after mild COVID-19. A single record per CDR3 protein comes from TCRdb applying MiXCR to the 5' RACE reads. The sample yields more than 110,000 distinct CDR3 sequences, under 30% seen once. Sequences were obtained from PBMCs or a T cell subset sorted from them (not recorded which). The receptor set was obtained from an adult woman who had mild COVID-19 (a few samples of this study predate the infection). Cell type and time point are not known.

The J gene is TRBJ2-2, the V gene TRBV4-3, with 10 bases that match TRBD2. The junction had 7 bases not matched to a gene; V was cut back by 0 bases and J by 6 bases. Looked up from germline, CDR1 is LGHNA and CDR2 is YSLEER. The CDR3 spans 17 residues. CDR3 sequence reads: CASSQDLLAGDAGELFF. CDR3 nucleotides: TGCGCCAGCAGCCAAGATCTTCTAGCGGGAGATGCCGGGGAGCTGTTTTTT.

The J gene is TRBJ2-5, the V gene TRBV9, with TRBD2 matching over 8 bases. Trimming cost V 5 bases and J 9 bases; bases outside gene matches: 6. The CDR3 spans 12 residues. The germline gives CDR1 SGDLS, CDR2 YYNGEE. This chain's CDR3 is CASRGGGPSQYF. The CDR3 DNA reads TGTGCCAGCAGAGGCGGGGGGCCGTCCCAGTACTTC.

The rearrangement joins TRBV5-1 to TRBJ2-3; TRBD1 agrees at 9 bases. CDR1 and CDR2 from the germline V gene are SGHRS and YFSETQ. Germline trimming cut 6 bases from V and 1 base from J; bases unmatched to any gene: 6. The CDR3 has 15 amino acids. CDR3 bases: TGCGCCAGCAACCAGGGACAGGGAGGCACAGATACGCAGTATTTT. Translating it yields CASNQGQGGTDTQYF.

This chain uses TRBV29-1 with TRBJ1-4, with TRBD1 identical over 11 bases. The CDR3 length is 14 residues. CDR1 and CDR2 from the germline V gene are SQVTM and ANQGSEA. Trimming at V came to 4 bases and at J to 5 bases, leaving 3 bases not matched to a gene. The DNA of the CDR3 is TGCAGCGTTGTGGACAGGGGGCACAATGAAAAACTGTTTTTT. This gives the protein CSVVDRGHNEKLFF.

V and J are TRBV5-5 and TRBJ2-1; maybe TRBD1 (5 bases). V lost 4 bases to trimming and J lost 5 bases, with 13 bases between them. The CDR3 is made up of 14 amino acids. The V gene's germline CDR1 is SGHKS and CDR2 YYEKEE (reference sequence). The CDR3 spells CASSPSDSHNEQFF. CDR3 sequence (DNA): TGTGCCAGCAGCCCCTCCGACAGTCACAATGAGCAGTTCTTC.

CDR3 DNA sequence: TGTGCCAGCAGCTCCGATAGCCGGATAACTAACTATGGCTACACCTTC. This codes for CASSSDSRITNYGYTF. V and J are TRBV11-2 and TRBJ1-2; D remains ambiguous. The CDR3 is made up of 16 amino acids. Trimming cost V 4 bases and J 0 bases, with 15 bases left between them. CDR1 is SGHAT and CDR2 is FQNNGV in the germline V gene. Looking up the rest from reference TRBV11-2 and TRBJ1-2 gives the full variable domain: EAGVAQSPRYKIIEKRQSVAFWCNPISGHATLYWYQQILGQGPKLLIQFQNNGVVDDSQLPKDRFSAERLKGVDSTLKIQPAKLEDSAVYLCASSSDSRITNYGYTFGSGTRLTVV.

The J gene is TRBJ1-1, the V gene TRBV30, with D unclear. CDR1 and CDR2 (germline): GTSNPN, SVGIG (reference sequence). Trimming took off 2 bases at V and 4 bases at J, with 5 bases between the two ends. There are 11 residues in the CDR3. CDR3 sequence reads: CAWSLATEAFF. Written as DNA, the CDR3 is TGTGCCTGGAGTCTCGCCACTGAAGCTTTCTTT.

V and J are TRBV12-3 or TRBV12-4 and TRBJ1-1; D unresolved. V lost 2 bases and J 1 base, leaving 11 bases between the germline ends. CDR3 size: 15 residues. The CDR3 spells CASSLLRPGNTEAFF. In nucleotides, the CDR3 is TGTGCCAGCAGTTTACTGCGCCCGGGGAACACTGAAGCTTTCTTT.

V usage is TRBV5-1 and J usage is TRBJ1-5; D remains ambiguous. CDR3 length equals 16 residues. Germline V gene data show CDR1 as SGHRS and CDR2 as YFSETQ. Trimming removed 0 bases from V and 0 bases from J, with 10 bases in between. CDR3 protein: CASSLDGLYSNQPQHF. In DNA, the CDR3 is TGCGCCAGCAGCTTGGACGGTCTTTATAGCAATCAGCCCCAGCATTTT.

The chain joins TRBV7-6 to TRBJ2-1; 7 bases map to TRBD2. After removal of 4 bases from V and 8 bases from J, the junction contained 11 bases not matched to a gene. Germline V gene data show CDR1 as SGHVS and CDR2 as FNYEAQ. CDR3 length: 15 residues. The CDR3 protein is CASSSGGSRFDEQFF. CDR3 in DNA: TGTGCCAGCAGCTCGGGGGGAAGCCGTTTCGATGAGCAGTTCTTC.

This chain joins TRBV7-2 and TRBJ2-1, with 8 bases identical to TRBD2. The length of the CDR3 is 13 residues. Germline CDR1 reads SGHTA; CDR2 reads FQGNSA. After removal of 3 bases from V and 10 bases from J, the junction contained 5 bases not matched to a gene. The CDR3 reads CASSFGLAGEQFF. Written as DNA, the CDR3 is TGTGCCAGCAGCTTCGGACTAGCTGGGGAGCAGTTCTTC.

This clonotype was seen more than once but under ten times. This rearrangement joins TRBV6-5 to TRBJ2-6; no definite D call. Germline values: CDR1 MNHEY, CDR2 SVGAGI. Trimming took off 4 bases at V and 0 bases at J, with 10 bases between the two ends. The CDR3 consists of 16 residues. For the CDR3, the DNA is TGTGCCAGCAGTTCGCCAATTCCCTCTGGGGCCAACGTCCTGACTTTC. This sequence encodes CASSSPIPSGANVLTF.

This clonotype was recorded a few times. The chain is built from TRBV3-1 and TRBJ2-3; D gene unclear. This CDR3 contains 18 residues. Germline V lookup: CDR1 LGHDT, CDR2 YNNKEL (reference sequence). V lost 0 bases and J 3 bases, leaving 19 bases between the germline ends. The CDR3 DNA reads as TGTGCCAGCAGCCAAGAAATGGCGACCCGGTTCGAGACAGATACGCAGTATTTT. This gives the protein CASSQEMATRFETDTQYF.

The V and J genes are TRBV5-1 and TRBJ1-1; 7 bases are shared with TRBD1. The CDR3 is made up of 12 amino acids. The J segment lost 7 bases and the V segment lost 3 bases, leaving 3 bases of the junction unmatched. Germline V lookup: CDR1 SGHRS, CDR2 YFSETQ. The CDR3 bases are TGCGCCAGCAGCTGGGACAGTATTGAAGCTTTCTTT. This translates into CASSWDSIEAFF.

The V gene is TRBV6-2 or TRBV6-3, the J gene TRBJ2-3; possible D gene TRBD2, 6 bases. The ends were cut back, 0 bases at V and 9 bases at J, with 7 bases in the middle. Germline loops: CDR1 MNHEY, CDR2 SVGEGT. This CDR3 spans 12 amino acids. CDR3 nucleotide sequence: TGTGCCAGCAGTTACTCTGGAGGGACGCAGTATTTT. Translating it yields CASSYSGGTQYF.

The CDR3 bases are TGCAGCGCCCAGGGTTATGAGCAGTTCTTC. Residues: CSAQGYEQFF. The J gene is TRBJ2-1, the V gene TRBV29-1, with D possibly being TRBD1 (5 bases). This CDR3 has 10 amino acids. V was shortened by 7 bases and J by 8 bases, with 9 bases between the two germline ends. Germline CDR1 and CDR2: SQVTM and ANQGSEA.

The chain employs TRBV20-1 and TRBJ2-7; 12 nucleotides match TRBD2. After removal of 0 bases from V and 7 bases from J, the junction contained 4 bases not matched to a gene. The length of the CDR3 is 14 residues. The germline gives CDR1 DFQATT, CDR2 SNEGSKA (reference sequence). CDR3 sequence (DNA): TGCAGTGCTAGAGATACTAGCGGGAGGAGAGAGCAGTACTTC. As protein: CSARDTSGRREQYF.

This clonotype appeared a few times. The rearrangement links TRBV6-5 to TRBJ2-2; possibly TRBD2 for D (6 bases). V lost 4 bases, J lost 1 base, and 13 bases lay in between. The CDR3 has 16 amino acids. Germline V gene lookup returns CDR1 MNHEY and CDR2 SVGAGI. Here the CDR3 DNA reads TGTGCCAGCAGTTCCCCCGGGACTGGGAACACCGGGGAGCTGTTTTTT. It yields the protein CASSSPGTGNTGELFF.

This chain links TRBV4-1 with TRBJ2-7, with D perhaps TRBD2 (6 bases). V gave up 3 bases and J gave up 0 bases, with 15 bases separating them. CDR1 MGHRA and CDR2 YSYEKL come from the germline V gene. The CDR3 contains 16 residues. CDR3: CASSQEGRPASYEQYF. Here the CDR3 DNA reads TGCGCCAGCAGCCAGGAGGGACGGCCGGCCTCCTACGAGCAGTACTTC.

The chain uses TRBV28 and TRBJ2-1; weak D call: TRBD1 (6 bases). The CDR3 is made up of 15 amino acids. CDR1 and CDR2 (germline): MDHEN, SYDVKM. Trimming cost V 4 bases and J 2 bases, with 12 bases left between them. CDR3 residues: CASSSTGFAYNEQFF. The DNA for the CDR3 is TGTGCCAGCAGTTCTACAGGGTTCGCCTACAATGAGCAGTTCTTC.

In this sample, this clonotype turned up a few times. CDR3 nucleotide sequence: TGTGCCATCAGTGGTGAAGGACGTGAAGCTTTCTTT. It specifies CAISGEGREAFF. This rearrangement joins TRBV10-3 to TRBJ1-1; D unclear. Per the germline V gene, CDR1 is ENHRY and CDR2 is SYGVKD. The CDR3 is 12 residues long. The V gene lost 4 bases and the J gene lost 7 bases, with 10 bases spanning the gap.

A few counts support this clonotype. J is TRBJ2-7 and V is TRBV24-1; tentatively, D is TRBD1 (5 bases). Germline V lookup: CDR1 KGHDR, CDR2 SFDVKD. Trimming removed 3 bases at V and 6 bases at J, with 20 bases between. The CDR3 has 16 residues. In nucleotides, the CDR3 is TGTGCCACCAGTGATCGCTCCGGTGGACACGGCGGCGAGCAGTACTTC. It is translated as CATSDRSGGHGGEQYF.

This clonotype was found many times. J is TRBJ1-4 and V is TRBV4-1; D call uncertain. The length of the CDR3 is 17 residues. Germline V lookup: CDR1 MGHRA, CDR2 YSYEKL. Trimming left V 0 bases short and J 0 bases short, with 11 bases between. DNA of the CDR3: TGCGCCAGCAGCCAAGACCGGGTGATTGCAACTAATGAAAAACTGTTTTTT. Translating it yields CASSQDRVIATNEKLFF.

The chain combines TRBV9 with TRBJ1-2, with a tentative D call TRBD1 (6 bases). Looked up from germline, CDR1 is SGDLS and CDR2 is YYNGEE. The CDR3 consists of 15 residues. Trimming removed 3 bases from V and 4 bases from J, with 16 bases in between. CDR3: CASSASGGDLYGYTF. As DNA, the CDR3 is TGTGCCAGCAGCGCCTCTGGGGGCGACCTCTATGGCTACACCTTC.

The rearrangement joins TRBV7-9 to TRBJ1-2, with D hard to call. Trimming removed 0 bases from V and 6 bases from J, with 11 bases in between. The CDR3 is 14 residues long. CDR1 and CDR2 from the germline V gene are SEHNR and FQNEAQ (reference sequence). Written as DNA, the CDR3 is TGTGCCAGCAGCTTAGCGGTTGGTGGGGATGGCTACACCTTC. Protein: CASSLAVGGDGYTF. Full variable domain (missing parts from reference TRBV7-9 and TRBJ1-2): DTGVSQNPRHKITKRGQNVTFRCDPISEHNRLYWYRQTLGQGPEFLTYFQNEAQLEKSRLLSDRFSAERPKGSFSTLEIQRTEQGDSAMYLCASSLAVGGDGYTFGSGTRLTVV.

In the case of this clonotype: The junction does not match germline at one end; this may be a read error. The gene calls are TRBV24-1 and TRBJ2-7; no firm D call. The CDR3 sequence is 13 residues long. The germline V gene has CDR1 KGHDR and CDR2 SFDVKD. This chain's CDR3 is CATSVSSSNEQYF. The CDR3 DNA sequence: TGTGCCACCAGTGTCTCTTCCTCCAACGAGCAGTACTTC.

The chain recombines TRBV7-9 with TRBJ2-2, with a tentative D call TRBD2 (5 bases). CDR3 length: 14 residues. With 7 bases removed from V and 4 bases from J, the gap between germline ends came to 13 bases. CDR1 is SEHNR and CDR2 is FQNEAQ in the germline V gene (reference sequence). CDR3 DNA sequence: TGTGCCAGCATCAAGGACGGGGTCACCGGGGAGCTGTTTTTT. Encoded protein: CASIKDGVTGELFF.

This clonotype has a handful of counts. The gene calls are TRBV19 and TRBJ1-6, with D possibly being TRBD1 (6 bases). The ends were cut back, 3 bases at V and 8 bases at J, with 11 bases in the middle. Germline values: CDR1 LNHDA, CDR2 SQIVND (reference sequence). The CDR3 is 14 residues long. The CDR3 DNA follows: TGTGCCAGTAGTATGCAGGGGACCTATTCACCCCTCCACTTT. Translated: CASSMQGTYSPLHF.

CDR3: CASRPTGAEAFF. Here the CDR3 DNA reads TGTGCCAGCAGACCGACAGGGGCTGAAGCTTTCTTT. The J gene is TRBJ1-1, the V gene TRBV6-5, with 8 bases identical to TRBD1. The CDR3 loop spans 12 amino acids. Germline V CDR1 and CDR2: MNHEY, SVGAGI. Losses at the gene ends were 6 bases for V and 6 bases for J; bases not matched to a gene: 3.

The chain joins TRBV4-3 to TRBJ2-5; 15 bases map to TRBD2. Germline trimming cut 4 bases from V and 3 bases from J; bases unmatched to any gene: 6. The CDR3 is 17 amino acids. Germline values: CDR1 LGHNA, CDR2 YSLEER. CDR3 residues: CASSLGLAGGGEETQYF. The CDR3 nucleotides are TGCGCCAGCAGCCTAGGACTAGCGGGAGGGGGGGAAGAGACCCAGTACTTC.